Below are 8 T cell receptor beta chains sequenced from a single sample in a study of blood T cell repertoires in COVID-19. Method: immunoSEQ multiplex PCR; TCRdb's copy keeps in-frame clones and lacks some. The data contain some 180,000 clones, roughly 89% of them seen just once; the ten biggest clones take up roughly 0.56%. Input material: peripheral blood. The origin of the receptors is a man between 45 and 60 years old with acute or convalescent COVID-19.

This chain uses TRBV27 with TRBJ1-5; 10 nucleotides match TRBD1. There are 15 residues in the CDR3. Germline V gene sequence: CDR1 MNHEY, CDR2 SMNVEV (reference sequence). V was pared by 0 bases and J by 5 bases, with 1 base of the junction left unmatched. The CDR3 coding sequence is TGTGCCAGCAGTTTATCGGACAGGGGGGATCAGCCCCAGCATTTT. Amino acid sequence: CASSLSDRGDQPQHF.

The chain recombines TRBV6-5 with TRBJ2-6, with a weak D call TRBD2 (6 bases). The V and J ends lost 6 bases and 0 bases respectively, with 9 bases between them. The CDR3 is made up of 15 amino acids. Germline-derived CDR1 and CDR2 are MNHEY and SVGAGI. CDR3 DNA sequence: TGTGCCAGCAGGAAAGCGGGCTCTGGGGCCAACGTCCTGACTTTC. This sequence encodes CASRKAGSGANVLTF.

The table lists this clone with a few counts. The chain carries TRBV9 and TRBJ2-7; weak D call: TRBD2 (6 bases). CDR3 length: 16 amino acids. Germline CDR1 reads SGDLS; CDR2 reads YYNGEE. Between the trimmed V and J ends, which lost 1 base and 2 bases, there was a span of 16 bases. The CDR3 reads CASSVFPEGAPYEQYF. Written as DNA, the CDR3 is TGTGCCAGCAGCGTATTTCCGGAGGGCGCTCCCTACGAGCAGTACTTC.

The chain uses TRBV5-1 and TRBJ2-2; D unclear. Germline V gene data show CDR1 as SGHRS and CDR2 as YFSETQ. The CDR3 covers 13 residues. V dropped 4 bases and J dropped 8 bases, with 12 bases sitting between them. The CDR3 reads CASSPQMLGELFF. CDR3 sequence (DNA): TGCGCCAGCAGCCCACAAATGTTGGGGGAGCTGTTTTTT.

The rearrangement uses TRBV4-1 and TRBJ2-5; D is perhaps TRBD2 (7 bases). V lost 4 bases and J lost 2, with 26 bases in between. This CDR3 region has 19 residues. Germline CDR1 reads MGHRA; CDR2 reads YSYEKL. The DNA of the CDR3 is TGCGCCAGCAGCCCCCTCTTCGGGCGGGGGCCGATTCGACAAGAGACCCAGTACTTC. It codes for CASSPLFGRGPIRQETQYF.

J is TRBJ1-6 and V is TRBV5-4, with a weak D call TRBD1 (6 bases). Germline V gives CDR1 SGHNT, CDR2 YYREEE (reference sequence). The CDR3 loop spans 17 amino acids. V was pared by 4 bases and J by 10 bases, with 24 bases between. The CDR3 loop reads CASSKIGGQGLRSPLHF. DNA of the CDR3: TGTGCCAGCAGCAAAATCGGGGGGCAGGGACTTCGATCACCCCTCCACTTT.

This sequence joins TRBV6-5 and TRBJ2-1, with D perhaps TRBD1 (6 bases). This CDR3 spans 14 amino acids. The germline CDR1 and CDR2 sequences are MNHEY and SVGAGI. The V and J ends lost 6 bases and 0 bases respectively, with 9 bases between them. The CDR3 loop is CASRRQVSYNEQFF. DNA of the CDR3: TGTGCCAGCAGGAGACAGGTCTCCTACAATGAGCAGTTCTTC.

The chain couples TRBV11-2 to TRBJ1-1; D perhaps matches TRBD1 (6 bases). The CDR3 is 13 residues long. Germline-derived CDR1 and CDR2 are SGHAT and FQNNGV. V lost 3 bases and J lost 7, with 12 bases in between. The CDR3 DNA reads TGTGCCAGCAGCTTGGGCAGGGGCGGTGAAGCTTTCTTT. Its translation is CASSLGRGGEAFF.